This T cell receptor beta chain originates from a study of cytomegalovirus exposure and HLA in healthy donors. Whole-study findings and limits: CMV antigen specificity of three CMV-associated chains was confirmed in vitro. TCR beta V- and J-gene trimming was later associated with a missense DCLRE1C variant.

There are 15 residues in the CDR3. V lost 4 bases, J lost 0 bases, and 13 bases lay in between. Germline loops: CDR1 SGHNT, CDR2 YYREEE (reference sequence). Primers included in the PCR were 60 Vbeta and 13 Jbeta primers. Libraries were prepared by immunoSEQ multiplex PCR; TCRdb keeps only in-frame clonotypes and omits some of them. The top ten clones hold around 2.3% of a sample with 150,000 to 250,000 clones, 65% to 90% of them seen once. A remark on this clone: Its specificity is unknown.

The sample comprised PBMCs. The V and J genes are TRBV5-4 and TRBJ1-1; the D gene is possibly TRBD1 (5 bases). The receptor was derived from a woman between 45 and 60 years old in good health and CMV-seronegative. The CDR3 region is CASSGGDRMNTEAFF. The CDR3 DNA is TGTGCCAGCAGCGGGGGGGACCGGATGAACACTGAAGCTTTCTTT.